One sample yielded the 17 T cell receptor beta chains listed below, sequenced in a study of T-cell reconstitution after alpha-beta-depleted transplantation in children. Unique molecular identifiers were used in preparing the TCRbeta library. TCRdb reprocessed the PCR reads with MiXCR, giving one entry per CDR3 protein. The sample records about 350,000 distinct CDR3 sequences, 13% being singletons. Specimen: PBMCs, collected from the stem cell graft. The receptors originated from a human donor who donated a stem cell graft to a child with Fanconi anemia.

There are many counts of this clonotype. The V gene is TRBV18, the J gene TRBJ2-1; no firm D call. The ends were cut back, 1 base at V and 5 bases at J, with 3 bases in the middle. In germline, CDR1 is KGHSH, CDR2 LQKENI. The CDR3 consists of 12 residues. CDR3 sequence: CASSPQNNEQFF. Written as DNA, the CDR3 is TGTGCCAGCTCACCACAAAACAATGAGCAGTTCTTC.

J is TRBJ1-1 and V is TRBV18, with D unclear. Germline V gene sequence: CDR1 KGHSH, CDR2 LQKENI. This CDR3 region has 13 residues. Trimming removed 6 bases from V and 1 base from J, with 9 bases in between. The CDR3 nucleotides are TGTGCCAGCTCCTCGGACCAGAACACTGAAGCTTTCTTT. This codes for CASSSDQNTEAFF. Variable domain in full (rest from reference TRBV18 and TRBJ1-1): NAGVMQNPRHLVRRRGQEARLRCSPMKGHSHVYWYRQLPEEGLKFMVYLQKENIIDESGMPKERFSAEFPKEGPSILRIQQVVRGDSAAYFCASSSDQNTEAFFGQGTRLTVV.

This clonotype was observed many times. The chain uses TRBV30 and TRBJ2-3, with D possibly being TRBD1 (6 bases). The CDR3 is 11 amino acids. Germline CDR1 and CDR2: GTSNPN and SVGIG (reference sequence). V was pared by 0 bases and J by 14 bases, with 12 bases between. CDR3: CAWSVDRIRYF. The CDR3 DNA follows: TGTGCCTGGAGTGTTGACAGGATTAGGTATTTT.

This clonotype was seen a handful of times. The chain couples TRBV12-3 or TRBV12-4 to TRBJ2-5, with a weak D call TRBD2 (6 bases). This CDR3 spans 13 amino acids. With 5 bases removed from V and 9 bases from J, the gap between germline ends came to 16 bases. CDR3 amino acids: CASSRELTRAQYF. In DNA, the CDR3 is TGTGCCAGCAGTCGGGAGCTTACTCGGGCCCAGTACTTC.

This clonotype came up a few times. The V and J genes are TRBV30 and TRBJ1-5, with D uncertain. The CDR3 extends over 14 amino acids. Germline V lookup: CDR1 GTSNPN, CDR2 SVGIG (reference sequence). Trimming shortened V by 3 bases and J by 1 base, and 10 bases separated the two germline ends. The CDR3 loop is CAWSPGSSNQPQHF. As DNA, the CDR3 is TGTGCCTGGAGCCCGGGATCAAGCAATCAGCCCCAGCATTTT.

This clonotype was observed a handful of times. The CDR3 here is CASSEDRTENQPQHF. The CDR3 nucleotides read TGTGCCAGCAGTGAAGATAGGACCGAGAATCAGCCCCAGCATTTT. This chain joins TRBV2 and TRBJ1-5; D is uncertain. V was clipped by 1 base and J by 4 bases, with 11 bases between them. Germline lookup yields CDR1 SNHLY and CDR2 FYNNEI. The CDR3 is 15 amino acids.

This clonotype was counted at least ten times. CDR3 sequence: CASSEGARTTDNEQFF. As DNA, the CDR3 is TGTGCCAGCAGCGAGGGTGCCAGGACGACCGACAATGAGCAGTTCTTC. This chain uses TRBV9 with TRBJ2-1; D gene unclear. Germline CDR1 reads SGDLS; CDR2 reads YYNGEE. V lost 3 bases and J 5 bases, leaving 18 bases between the germline ends. This CDR3 contains 16 residues. The full variable domain, in which reference TRBV9 and TRBJ2-1 provide the parts outside the CDR3, is DSGVTQTPKHLITATGQRVTLRCSPRSGDLSVYWYQQSLDQGLQFLIQYYNGEERAKGNILERFSAQQFPDLHSELNLSSLELGDSALYFCASSEGARTTDNEQFFGPGTRLTVL.

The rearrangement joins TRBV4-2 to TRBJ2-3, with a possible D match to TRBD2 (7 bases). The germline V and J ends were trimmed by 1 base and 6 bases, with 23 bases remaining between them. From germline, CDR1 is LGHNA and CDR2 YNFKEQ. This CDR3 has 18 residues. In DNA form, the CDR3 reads TGTGCCAGCAGCCAAGTTTCTGGGGGGGGCCTTGGTAGCGATACGCAGTATTTT. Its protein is CASSQVSGGGLGSDTQYF.

The CDR3 region has the DNA TGTGCCAGCAGTGACGCCTCGAACACTGAAGCTTTCTTT. The encoded protein is CASSDASNTEAFF. The genes are TRBV6-1 and TRBJ1-1; no clear D gene. CDR1 and CDR2 from the germline V gene are MNHNS and SASEGT. This CDR3 contains 13 residues. Deletions cut 3 bases from V and 1 base from J, with 6 bases between.

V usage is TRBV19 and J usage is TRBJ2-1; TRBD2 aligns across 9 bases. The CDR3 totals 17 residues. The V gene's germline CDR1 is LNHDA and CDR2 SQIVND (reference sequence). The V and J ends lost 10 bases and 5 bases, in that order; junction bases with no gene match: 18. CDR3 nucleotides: TGTGCCACATTCCAACAGGGAAGCGGGGGGAAAAACAATGAGCAGTTCTTC. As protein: CATFQQGSGGKNNEQFF. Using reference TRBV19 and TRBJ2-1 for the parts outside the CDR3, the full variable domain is DGGITQSPKYLFRKEGQNVTLSCEQNLNHDAMYWYRQDPGQGLRLIYYSQIVNDFQKGDIAEGYSVSREKKESFPLTVTSAQKNPTAFYLCATFQQGSGGKNNEQFFGPGTRLTVL.

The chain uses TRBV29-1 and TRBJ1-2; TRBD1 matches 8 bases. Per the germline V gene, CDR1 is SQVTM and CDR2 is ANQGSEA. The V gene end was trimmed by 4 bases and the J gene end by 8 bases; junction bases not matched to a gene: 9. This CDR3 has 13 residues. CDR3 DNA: TGCAGCGTTGGCAAGGGACAGGCTTGGGGCTACACCTTC. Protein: CSVGKGQAWGYTF.

Here the CDR3 DNA reads TGTGCCAGCAGCACCCAGGGACAGGGGGGCTCTGGCTACACCTTC. Translation gives CASSTQGQGGSGYTF. The genes are TRBV9 and TRBJ1-2; TRBD1 matches 11 bases. From germline, CDR1 is SGDLS and CDR2 YYNGEE. The J segment lost 7 bases and the V segment lost 4 bases, leaving 9 bases of the junction unmatched. This CDR3 comprises 15 residues.

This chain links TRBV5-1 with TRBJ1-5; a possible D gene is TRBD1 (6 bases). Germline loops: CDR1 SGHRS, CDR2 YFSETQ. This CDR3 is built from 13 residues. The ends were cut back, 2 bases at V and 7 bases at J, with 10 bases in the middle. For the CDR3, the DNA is TGCGCCAGCAGCTTCACAGGGCCCCAGCCCCAGCATTTT. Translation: CASSFTGPQPQHF.

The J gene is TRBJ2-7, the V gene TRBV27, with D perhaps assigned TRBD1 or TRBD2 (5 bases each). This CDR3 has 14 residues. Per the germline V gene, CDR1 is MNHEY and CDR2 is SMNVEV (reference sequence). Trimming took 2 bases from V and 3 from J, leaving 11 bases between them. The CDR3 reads CASSLRPGSYEQYV. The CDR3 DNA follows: TGTGCCAGCAGTTTAAGACCAGGGAGCTACGAGCAGTACGTC.

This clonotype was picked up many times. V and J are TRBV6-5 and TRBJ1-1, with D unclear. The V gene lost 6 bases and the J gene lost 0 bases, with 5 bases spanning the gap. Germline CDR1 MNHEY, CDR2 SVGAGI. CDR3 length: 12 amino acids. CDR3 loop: CASSGVNTEAFF. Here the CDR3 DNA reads TGTGCCAGCAGCGGCGTGAACACTGAAGCTTTCTTT.

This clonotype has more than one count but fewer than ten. The DNA of the CDR3 is TGTGCCAGCAGCTTTGGAGCGGCCAGGTCCTCGGGCGATGAGCAGTTCTTC. Encoded protein: CASSFGAARSSGDEQFF. This chain joins TRBV11-2 and TRBJ2-1; tentative D call: TRBD2 (5 bases). The CDR3 totals 17 residues. Per germline, CDR1 SGHAT and CDR2 FQNNGV. Trimming removed 3 bases at V and 8 bases at J, with 23 bases between. The whole variable domain, remainder taken from reference TRBV11-2 and TRBJ2-1, is EAGVAQSPRYKIIEKRQSVAFWCNPISGHATLYWYQQILGQGPKLLIQFQNNGVVDDSQLPKDRFSAERLKGVDSTLKIQPAKLEDSAVYLCASSFGAARSSGDEQFFGPGTRLTVL.

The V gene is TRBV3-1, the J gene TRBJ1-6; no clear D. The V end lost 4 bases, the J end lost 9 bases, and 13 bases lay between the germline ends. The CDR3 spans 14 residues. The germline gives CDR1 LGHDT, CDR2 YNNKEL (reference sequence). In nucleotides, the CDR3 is TGTGCCAGCAGCCCCGGTGAGGGTTCTTCACCCCTCCACTTT. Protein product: CASSPGEGSSPLHF.